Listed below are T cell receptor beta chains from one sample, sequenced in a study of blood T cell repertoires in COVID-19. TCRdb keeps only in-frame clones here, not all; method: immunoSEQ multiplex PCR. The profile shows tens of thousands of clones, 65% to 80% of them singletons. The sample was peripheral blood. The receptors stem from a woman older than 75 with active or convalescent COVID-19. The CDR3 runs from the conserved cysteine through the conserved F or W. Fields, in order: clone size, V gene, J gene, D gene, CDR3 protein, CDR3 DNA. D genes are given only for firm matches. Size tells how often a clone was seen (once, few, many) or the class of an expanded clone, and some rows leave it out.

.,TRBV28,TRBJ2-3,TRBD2,CASSSSGLAVSEDTQYF,TGTGCCAGCAGTTCCTCGGGACTAGCGGTATCTGAGGATACGCAGTATTTT
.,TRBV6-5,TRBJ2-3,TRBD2,CASSYSIAGGPNTQYF,TGTGCCAGCAGTTACTCGATAGCGGGGGGGCCAAATACGCAGTATTTT
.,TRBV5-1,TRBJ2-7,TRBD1,CASSPETGTTYEQYF,TGCGCCAGCAGCCCTGAGACAGGGACAACCTACGAGCAGTACTTC
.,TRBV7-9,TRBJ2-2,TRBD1,CASGDRANTGELFF,TGTGCCAGCGGGGACAGGGCCAACACCGGGGAGCTGTTTTTT
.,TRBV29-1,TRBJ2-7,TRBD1,CSVEGPGQDSYEQYF,TGCAGCGTTGAAGGGCCGGGACAGGACTCCTACGAGCAGTACTTC
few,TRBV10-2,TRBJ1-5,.,CASSESPGNSNQPQHF,TGCGCCAGCAGTGAGTCCCCAGGGAATAGCAATCAGCCCCAGCATTTT
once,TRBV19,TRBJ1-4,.,CASRNLWTNEKLFF,TGTGCCAGTAGAAACCTATGGACTAATGAAAAACTGTTTTTT
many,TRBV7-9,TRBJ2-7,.,CASSPGSGFDSDEQYF,TGTGCCAGCAGCCCCGGGTCTGGGTTCGACTCGGACGAGCAGTACTTC
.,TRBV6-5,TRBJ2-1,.,CAGGQRNEQFF,TGTGCCGGCGGACAGCGCAATGAGCAGTTCTTC
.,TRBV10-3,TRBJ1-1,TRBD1,CAISESAGGVNTEAFF,TGTGCCATCAGTGAGTCGGCAGGGGGTGTGAACACTGAAGCTTTCTTT
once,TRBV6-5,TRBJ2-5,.,CASSRGPGAQYF,TGTGCCAGCAGCCGGGGACCGGGGGCCCAGTACTTC
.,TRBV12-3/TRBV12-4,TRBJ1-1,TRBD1,CASSLHRDSEAFF,TGTGCCAGCAGTTTACACCGGGACAGTGAAGCTTTCTTT
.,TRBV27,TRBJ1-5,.,CASSLKAGLSNQPQHF,TGTGCCAGCAGTCTAAAAGCGGGACTTAGCAATCAGCCCCAGCATTTT
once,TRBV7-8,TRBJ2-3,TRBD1,CASSSPGQGASGTDTQYF,TGTGCCAGCAGCTCACCGGGACAGGGGGCGAGTGGTACAGATACGCAGTATTTT
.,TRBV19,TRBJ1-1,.,CASSGAAGNTEAFF,TGTGCCAGTAGTGGGGCAGCAGGAAACACTGAAGCTTTCTTT
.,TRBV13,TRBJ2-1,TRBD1,CASSPTTGGAYNEQFF,TGTGCCAGCAGCCCAACGACAGGGGGCGCTTACAATGAGCAGTTCTTC
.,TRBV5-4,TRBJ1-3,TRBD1,CASSPRQGPGNTIYF,TGTGCCAGCAGTCCTAGACAGGGACCTGGAAACACCATATATTTT
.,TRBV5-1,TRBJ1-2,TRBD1,CASSLAAGGEVGYTF,TGCGCCAGCAGCTTGGCTGCAGGGGGCGAGGTCGGCTACACCTTC
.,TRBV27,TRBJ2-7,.,CASSLTTFRSSYEQYF,TGTGCCAGCAGTTTGACTACATTTAGGAGCTCCTACGAGCAGTACTTC
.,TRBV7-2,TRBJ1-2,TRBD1,CASTSRQGGIVNGYTF,TGTGCCAGCACCTCGAGACAGGGTGGGATCGTCAATGGCTACACCTTC
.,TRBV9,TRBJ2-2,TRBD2,CASSSPSGGNTGELFF,TGTGCCAGCAGCTCCCCAAGCGGGGGGAACACCGGGGAGCTGTTTTTT
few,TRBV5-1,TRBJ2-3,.,CASSLDRSTDTQYF,TGCGCCAGCAGCTTAGACAGGAGCACAGATACGCAGTATTTT
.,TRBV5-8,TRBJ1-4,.,CASSLDGQATNEKLFF,TGTGCCAGCAGCTTGGATGGACAAGCAACTAATGAAAAACTGTTTTTT
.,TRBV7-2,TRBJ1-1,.,CASSLVRGGNTEAFF,TGTGCCAGCAGCTTAGTTAGGGGGGGGAACACTGAAGCTTTCTTT
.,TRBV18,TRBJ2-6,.,CASSPLRGSGANVLTF,TGTGCCAGCTCACCGCTCAGGGGTTCTGGGGCCAACGTCCTGACTTTC
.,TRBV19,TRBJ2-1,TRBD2,CASSIVLAGGFSYNEQFF,TGTGCCAGTAGTATAGTGCTAGCGGGGGGTTTCTCCTACAATGAGCAGTTCTTC
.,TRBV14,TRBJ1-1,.,CASSQWGIGNTEAFF,TGTGCCAGCAGCCAGTGGGGCATCGGCAACACTGAAGCTTTCTTT
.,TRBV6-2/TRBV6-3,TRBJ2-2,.,CASSPHGTSNTGELFF,TGTGCCAGCAGTCCACACGGGACATCGAACACCGGGGAGCTGTTTTTT
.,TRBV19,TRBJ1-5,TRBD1,CASHRGPNQPQHF,TGTGCCAGCCACAGGGGGCCTAATCAGCCCCAGCATTTT
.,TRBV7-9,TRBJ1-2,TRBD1,CASSPRDRVGYGYTF,TGTGCCAGCAGCCCTCGGGACAGGGTAGGATATGGCTACACCTTC
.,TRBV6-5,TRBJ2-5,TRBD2,CASSYGQGGETQYF,TGTGCCAGCAGTTACGGGCAGGGAGGGGAGACCCAGTACTTC
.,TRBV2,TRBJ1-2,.,CASSRYGYTF,TGTGCCAGCAGTCGCTATGGCTACACCTTC
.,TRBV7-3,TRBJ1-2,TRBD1,CASSFGQGSYTF,TGTGCCAGCAGCTTCGGACAGGGATCCTACACCTTC
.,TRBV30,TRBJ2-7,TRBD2,CAWSPGGALYEQYF,TGTGCCTGGAGTCCCGGGGGGGCCCTCTACGAGCAGTACTTC
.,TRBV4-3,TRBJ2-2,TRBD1,CASSRNQGVGTGELFF,TGCGCCAGCAGCCGAAATCAGGGGGTTGGCACCGGGGAGCTGTTTTTT
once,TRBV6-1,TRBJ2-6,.,CASRSRVGANVLTF,TGTGCCAGCAGGTCCCGTGTGGGGGCCAACGTCCTGACTTTC
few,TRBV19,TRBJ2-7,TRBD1,CASSPRTGTYEQYF,TGTGCCAGTAGTCCTAGGACAGGGACGTACGAGCAGTACTTC
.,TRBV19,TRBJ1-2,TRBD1,CASTVTGTVDYGYTF,TGTGCCAGTACTGTAACCGGGACAGTCGACTATGGCTACACCTTC
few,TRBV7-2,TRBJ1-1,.,CASSSSGAFF,TGTGCCAGCAGCTCTTCAGGAGCTTTCTTT
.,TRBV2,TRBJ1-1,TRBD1,CASSEATGPNTEAFF,TGTGCCAGCAGTGAGGCGACAGGGCCCAACACTGAAGCTTTCTTT
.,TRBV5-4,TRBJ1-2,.,CASSAPTGANYGYTF,TGTGCCAGCAGCGCTCCGACAGGAGCTAACTATGGCTACACCTTC
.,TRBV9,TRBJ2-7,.,CASSVAGESYEQYF,TGTGCCAGCAGCGTAGCCGGGGAATCCTACGAGCAGTACTTC
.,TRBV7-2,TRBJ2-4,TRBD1,CASSLRQGLTNIQYF,TGTGCCAGCAGCCTTAGACAGGGGCTGACAAACATTCAGTACTTC
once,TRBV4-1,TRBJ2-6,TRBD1,CASRSPGQSISGANVLTF,TGCGCCAGCAGATCCCCGGGACAGTCCATCTCTGGGGCCAACGTCCTGACTTTC
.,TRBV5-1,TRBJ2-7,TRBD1,CASSLQGQGVDERDF,TGCGCCAGCAGCTTGCAGGGACAGGGGGTTGACGAGCGGGACTTC
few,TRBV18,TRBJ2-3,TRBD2,CASSSDSGGSDTQYF,TGTGCCAGCTCATCGGATAGCGGGGGGTCAGATACGCAGTATTTT
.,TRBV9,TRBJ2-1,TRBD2,CASNPSGGYNEQFF,TGTGCCAGCAACCCTAGCGGGGGTTACAATGAGCAGTTCTTC
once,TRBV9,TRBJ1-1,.,CASSQDPRGMNTEAFF,TGTGCCAGCAGCCAAGATCCTCGGGGAATGAACACTGAAGCTTTCTTT
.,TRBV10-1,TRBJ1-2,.,CASSESETAGYTF,TGCGCCAGCAGTGAGTCTGAGACAGCTGGCTACACCTTC
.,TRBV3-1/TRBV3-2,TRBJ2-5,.,CASSPLLAGQETQYF,TGTGCCAGCAGCCCCCTACTAGCAGGACAAGAGACCCAGTACTTC
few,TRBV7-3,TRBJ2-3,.,CASSSPGTDTQYF,TGTGCCAGCAGCTCCCCGGGCACAGATACGCAGTATTTT
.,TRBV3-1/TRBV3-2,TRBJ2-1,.,CASSQNAGDNEQFF,TGTGCCAGCAGCCAAAACGCAGGGGACAATGAGCAGTTCTTC
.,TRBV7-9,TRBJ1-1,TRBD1,CASSLQGVTEAFF,TGTGCCAGCAGCTTACAGGGGGTCACTGAAGCTTTCTTT
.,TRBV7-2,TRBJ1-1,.,CASSLVGGAMNTEAFF,TGTGCCAGCAGCTTAGTCGGAGGGGCGATGAACACTGAAGCTTTCTTT
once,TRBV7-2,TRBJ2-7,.,CASSLDTGPYEQYF,TGTGCCAGCAGCTTAGACACAGGGCCGTACGAGCAGTACTTC